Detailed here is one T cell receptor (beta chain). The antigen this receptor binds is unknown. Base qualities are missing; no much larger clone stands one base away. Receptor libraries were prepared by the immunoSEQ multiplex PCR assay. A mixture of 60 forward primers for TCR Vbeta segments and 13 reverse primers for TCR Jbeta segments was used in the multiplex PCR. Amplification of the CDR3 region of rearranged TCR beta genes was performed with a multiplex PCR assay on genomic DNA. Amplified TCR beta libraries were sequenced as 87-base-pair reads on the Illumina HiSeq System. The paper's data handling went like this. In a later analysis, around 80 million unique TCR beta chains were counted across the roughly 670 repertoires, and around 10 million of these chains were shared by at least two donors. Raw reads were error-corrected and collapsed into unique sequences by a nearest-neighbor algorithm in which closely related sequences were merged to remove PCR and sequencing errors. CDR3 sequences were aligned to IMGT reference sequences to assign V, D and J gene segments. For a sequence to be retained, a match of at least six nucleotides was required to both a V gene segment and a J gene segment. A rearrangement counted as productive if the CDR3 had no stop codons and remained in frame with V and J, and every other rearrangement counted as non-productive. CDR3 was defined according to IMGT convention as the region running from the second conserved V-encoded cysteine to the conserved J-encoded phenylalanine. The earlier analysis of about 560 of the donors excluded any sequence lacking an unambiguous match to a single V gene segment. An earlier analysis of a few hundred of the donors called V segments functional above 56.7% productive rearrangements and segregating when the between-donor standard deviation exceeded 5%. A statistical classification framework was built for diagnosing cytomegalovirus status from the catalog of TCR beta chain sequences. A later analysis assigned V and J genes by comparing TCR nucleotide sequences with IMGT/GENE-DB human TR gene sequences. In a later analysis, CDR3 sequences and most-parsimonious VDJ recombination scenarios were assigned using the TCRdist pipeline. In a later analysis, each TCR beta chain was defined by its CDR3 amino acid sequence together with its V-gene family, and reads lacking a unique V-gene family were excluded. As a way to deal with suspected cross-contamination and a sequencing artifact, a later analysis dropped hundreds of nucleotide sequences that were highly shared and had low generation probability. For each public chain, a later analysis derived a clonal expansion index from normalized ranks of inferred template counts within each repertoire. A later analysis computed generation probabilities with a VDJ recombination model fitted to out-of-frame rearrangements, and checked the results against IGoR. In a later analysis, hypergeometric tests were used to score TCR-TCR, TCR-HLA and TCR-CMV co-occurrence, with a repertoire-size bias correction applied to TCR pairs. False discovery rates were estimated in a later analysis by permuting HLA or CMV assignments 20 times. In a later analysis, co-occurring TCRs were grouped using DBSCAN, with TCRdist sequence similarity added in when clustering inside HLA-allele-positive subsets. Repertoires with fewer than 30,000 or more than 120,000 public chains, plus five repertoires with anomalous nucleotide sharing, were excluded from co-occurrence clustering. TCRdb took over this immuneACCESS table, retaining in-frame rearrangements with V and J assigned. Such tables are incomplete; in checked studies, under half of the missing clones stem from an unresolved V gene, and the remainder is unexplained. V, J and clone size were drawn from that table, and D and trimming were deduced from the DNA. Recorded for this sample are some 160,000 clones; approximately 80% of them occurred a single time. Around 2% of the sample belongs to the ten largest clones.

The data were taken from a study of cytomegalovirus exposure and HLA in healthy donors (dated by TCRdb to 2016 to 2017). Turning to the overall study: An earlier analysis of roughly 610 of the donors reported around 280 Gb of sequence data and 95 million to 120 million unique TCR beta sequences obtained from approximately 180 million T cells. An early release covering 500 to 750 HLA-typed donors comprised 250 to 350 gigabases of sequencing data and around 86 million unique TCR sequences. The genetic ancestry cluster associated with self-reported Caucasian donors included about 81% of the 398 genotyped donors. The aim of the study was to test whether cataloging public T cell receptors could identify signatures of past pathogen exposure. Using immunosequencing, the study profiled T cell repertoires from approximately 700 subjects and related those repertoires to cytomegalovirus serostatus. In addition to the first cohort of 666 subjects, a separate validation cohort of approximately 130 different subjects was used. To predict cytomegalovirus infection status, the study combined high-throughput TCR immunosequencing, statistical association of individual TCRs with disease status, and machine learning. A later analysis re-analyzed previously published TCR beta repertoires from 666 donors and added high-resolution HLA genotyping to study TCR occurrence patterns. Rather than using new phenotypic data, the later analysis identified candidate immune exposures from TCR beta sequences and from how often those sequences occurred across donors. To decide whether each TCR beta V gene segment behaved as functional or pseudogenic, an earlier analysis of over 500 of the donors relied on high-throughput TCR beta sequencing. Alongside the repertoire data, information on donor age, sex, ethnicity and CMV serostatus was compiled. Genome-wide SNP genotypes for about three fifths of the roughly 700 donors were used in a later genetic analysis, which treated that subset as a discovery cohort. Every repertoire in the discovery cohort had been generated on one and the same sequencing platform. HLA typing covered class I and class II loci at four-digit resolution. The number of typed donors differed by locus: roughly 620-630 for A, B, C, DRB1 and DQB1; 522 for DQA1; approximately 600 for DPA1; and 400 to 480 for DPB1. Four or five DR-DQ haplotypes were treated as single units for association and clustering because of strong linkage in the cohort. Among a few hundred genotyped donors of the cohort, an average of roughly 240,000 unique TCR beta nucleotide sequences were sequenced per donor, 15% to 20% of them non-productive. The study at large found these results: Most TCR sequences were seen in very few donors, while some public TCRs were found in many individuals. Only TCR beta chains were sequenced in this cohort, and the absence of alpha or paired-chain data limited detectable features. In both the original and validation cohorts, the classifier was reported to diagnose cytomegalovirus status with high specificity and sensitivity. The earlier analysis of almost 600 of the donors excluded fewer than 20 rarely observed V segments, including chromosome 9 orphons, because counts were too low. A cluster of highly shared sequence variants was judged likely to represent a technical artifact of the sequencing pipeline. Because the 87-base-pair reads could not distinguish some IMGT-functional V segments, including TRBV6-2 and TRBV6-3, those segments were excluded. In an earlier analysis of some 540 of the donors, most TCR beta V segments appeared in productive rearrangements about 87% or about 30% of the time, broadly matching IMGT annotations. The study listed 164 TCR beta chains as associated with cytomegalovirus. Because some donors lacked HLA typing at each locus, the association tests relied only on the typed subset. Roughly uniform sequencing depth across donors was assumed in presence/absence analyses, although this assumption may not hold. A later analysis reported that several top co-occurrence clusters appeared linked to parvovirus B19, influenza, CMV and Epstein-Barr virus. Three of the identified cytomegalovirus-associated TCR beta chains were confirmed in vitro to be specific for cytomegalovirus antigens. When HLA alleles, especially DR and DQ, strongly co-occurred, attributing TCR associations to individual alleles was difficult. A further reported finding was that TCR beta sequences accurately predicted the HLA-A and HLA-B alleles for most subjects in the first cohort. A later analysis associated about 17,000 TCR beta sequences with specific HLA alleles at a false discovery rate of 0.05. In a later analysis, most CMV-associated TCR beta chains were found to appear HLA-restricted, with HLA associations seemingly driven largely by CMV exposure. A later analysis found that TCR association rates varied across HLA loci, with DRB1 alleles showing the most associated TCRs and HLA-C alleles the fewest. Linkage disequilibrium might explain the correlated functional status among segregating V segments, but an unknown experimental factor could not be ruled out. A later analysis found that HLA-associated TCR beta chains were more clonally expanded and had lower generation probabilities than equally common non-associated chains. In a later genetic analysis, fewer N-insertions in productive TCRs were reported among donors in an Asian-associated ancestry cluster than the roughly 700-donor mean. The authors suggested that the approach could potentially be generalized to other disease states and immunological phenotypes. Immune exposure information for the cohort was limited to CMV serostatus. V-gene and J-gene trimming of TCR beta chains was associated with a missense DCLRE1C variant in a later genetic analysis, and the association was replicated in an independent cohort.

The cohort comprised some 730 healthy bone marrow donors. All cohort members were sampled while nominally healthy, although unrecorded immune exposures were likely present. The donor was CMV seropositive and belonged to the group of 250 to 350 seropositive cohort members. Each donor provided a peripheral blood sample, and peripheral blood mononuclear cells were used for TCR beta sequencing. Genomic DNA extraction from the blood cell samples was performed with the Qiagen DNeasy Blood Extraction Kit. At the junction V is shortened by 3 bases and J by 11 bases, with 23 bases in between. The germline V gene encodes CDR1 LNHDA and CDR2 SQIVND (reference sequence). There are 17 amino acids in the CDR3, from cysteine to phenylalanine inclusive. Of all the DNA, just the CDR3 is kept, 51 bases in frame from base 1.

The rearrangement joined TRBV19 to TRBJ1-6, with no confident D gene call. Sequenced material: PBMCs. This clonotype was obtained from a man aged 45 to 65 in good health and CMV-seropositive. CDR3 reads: CASSISGSPQDRTPLHF. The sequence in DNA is TGTGCCAGTAGTATCTCCGGGTCCCCTCAAGATAGGACACCCCTCCACTTT.